Below, one T cell receptor beta chain is given with its context. TCRdb reanalyzed the 5' RACE reads and collapses them to one entry per CDR3 protein, without DNA. Reported are approximately 400,000 distinct CDR3 sequences; the ten largest clones contain roughly 2.5%. The data stem from a study of monozygotic twins with inflammatory bowel disease. CDR1 and CDR2 from the germline V gene are GTSNPN and SVGIG (reference sequence). The CDR3 contains 14 residues. The source of this sequence is a human donor with ulcerative colitis or Crohn's disease, or a healthy co-twin of an affected twin (not recorded which). The sequenced sample was blood. This sequence joins TRBV30 and TRBJ2-2; TCRdb selects TRBD1, and the lack of DNA leaves this call unchecked. CDR3 sequence: CAWPGTGNTGELFF.